The 26 T cell receptor beta chains listed next were all sequenced from one sample in a study of T cell responses to AZD1222 COVID-19 vaccine. Profiled with immunoSEQ multiplex PCR; TCRdb holds only in-frame clones, not every one. The sample comprises roughly 190,000 clones, approximately 91% of which are singletons, and 0.99% rests with the top ten. Specimen: peripheral blood, collected on day 0 of AZD1222 vaccination. These receptors came from an adult in good health.

The chain couples TRBV14 to TRBJ1-2; D gene uncertain. Germline CDR1 and CDR2: SGHDN and FVKESK. V shed 4 bases and J shed 8 bases, with 14 bases lying between them. The CDR3 extends over 13 amino acids. CDR3 in amino acids: CASSPAPRGGYTF. DNA for the CDR3: TGTGCCAGCAGCCCCGCCCCAAGAGGAGGCTACACCTTC.

The chain joins TRBV3-1 (or the pseudogene TRBV3-2) to TRBJ2-2; D is unresolved. Germline values: CDR1 LGHDT, CDR2 YNNKEL (reference sequence). The CDR3 has 12 residues. Trimming took off 3 bases at V and 3 bases at J, with 2 bases between the two ends. The CDR3 protein is CASSHDTGELFF. For the CDR3, the DNA is TGTGCCAGCAGCCATGACACCGGGGAGCTGTTTTTT.

The chain uses TRBV25-1 and TRBJ2-7; D gene uncertain. CDR3 length: 11 residues. The germline V gene encodes CDR1 MGHDK and CDR2 SYGVNS. Between the trimmed V and J ends, which lost 4 bases and 6 bases, there was a span of 7 bases. Here the CDR3 DNA reads TGTGCCAGCAGTGGATCTAGCGAGCAGTACTTC. Protein product: CASSGSSEQYF.

This chain joins TRBV5-1 and TRBJ2-3, with 9 bases fitting TRBD2. CDR1 SGHRS and CDR2 YFSETQ come from the germline V gene. CDR3 size: 16 residues. Losses at the gene ends were 3 bases for V and 0 bases for J; bases not matched to a gene: 5. CDR3: CASSWGLAESTDTQYF. CDR3 sequence (DNA): TGCGCCAGCAGCTGGGGACTAGCAGAGAGCACAGATACGCAGTATTTT.

The CDR3 DNA sequence: TGTGCCAGCAGCAAGACAGTTAGCAATCAGCCCCAGCATTTT. Translating gives CASSKTVSNQPQHF. The chain uses TRBV28 and TRBJ1-5; D may be TRBD1 (5 bases). Trimming pared 6 bases from V and 0 bases from J, leaving 9 bases between. CDR1 MDHEN and CDR2 SYDVKM come from the germline V gene. There are 14 residues in the CDR3.

The rearrangement uses TRBV5-4 and TRBJ1-4; D gene unclear. This CDR3 region has 14 residues. V gave up 3 bases and J gave up 11 bases, with 17 bases separating them. Germline V gene sequence: CDR1 SGHNT, CDR2 YYREEE (reference sequence). DNA for the CDR3: TGTGCCAGCAGCTCCGACGGAGGTGAGAAGAAACTGTTTTTT. This gives the protein CASSSDGGEKKLFF. Using reference TRBV5-4 and TRBJ1-4 for the parts outside the CDR3, the full variable domain is ETGVTQSPTHLIKTRGQQVTLRCSSQSGHNTVSWYQQALGQGPQFIFQYYREEENGRGNFPPRFSGLQFPNYSSELNVNALELDDSALYLCASSSDGGEKKLFFGSGTQLSVL.

The rearrangement joins TRBV18 to TRBJ1-4, with a possible D match to TRBD1 (6 bases). Germline V gives CDR1 KGHSH, CDR2 LQKENI. The V end lost 2 bases, the J end lost 3 bases, and 16 bases lay between the germline ends. The CDR3 length is 17 residues. CDR3: CASSPIPTGSANEKLFF. In DNA form, the CDR3 reads TGTGCCAGCTCACCAATCCCAACAGGGTCGGCTAATGAAAAACTGTTTTTT.

The chain has TRBV5-6 and TRBJ1-1, with D tentatively TRBD1 (5 bases). The CDR3 totals 16 residues. Trimming removed 5 bases from V and 0 bases from J, with 17 bases in between. CDR1 and CDR2 (germline): SGHDT, YYEEEE. The CDR3 region has the DNA TGTGCCAGCAGATCTACGGAGCAGGGACTGAACACTGAAGCTTTCTTT. Amino acids: CASRSTEQGLNTEAFF.

The V call is TRBV27, the J call TRBJ2-7; D ambiguous. V lost 8 bases, J lost 5 bases, and 22 bases lay in between. The CDR3 length is 15 residues. Germline values: CDR1 MNHEY, CDR2 SMNVEV (reference sequence). The CDR3 DNA follows: TGTGCCAGCGGATTCGCCGGCCGGAGATTCGACGAGCAGTACTTC. Translating gives CASGFAGRRFDEQYF.

This chain joins TRBV19 and TRBJ2-7, with TRBD1 matching 10 bases. Germline CDR1 LNHDA, CDR2 SQIVND (reference sequence). This CDR3 is built from 13 residues. The junction had 5 bases not matched to a gene; V was cut back by 5 bases and J by 7 bases. The CDR3 reads CASSSGTGVEQYF. The DNA of the CDR3 is TGTGCCAGTAGTTCCGGGACAGGGGTAGAGCAGTACTTC.

Worth noting for this clone: An end of the junction differs from the germline gene, which may be a read error. The chain uses TRBV19 and TRBJ1-5; a weak D match, TRBD1 (5 bases). The germline CDR1 and CDR2 sequences are LNHDA and SQIVND (reference sequence). The CDR3 runs 16 residues. DNA for the CDR3: TGTACCAGTAGTATTTGGGTGGGTCAGGGAAGGCAGCCCCAGCATTTT. This encodes CTSSIWVGQGRQPQHF.

This chain links TRBV9 with TRBJ1-4; 7 bases match TRBD1. The CDR3 has 15 residues. Trimming took 4 bases from V and 8 from J; bases not matched to a gene: 11. The germline V gene encodes CDR1 SGDLS and CDR2 YYNGEE. Here the CDR3 reads CASSPRTGREEKLFF. CDR3 sequence (DNA): TGTGCCAGCAGCCCCCGGACAGGTCGCGAGGAAAAACTGTTTTTT. The full variable domain, rest sourced from reference TRBV9 and TRBJ1-4, is DSGVTQTPKHLITATGQRVTLRCSPRSGDLSVYWYQQSLDQGLQFLIQYYNGEERAKGNILERFSAQQFPDLHSELNLSSLELGDSALYFCASSPRTGREEKLFFGSGTQLSVL.

V and J are TRBV11-3 and TRBJ1-6; D gene ambiguous. V gave up 1 base and J gave up 9 bases, with 10 bases separating them. Germline lookup yields CDR1 SGHNT and CDR2 YENEEA. The CDR3 has 14 residues. Here the CDR3 reads CASSLGRAGSPLHF. The DNA for the CDR3 is TGTGCCAGCAGCTTAGGACGGGCGGGTTCACCCCTCCACTTT.

This clone has a single count. V gene TRBV5-1 combines with J gene TRBJ2-1; D is unclear. From germline, CDR1 is SGHRS and CDR2 YFSETQ. Trimming stripped 1 base from V and 0 bases from J, with 11 bases between. This CDR3 comprises 16 residues. Here the CDR3 DNA reads TGCGCCAGCAGCTTGAGCCCCCAGCGCTCCTACAATGAGCAGTTCTTC. Protein: CASSLSPQRSYNEQFF.

This chain links TRBV7-9 with TRBJ1-1; D remains ambiguous. This CDR3 is 15 amino acids long. Germline V CDR1 and CDR2: SEHNR, FQNEAQ (reference sequence). V was cut by 5 bases and J by 2 bases, with 15 bases left in between. The CDR3 here is CASSLDIRVNTEAFF. CDR3 DNA sequence: TGTGCCAGCAGCCTAGATATCCGGGTAAACACTGAAGCTTTCTTT.

V usage is TRBV6-2 or TRBV6-3 and J usage is TRBJ2-3; a weak D match, TRBD2 (6 bases). CDR1 and CDR2 from the germline V gene are MNHEY and SVGEGT. Trimming pared 4 bases from V and 6 bases from J, leaving 8 bases between. The CDR3 consists of 12 residues. CDR3 bases: TGTGCCAGCAGTTCGGAGGGGGATACGCAGTATTTT. Translation gives CASSSEGDTQYF.

The rearrangement links TRBV19 to TRBJ2-2; 7 bases map to TRBD2. CDR3 length: 15 residues. CDR1 is LNHDA and CDR2 is SQIVND in the germline V gene (reference sequence). Trimming removed 7 bases from V and 4 bases from J; junction bases left unmatched: 9. This chain's CDR3 is CASMWGRAGTGELFF. In DNA, the CDR3 is TGTGCCAGTATGTGGGGGAGGGCCGGCACCGGGGAGCTGTTTTTT.

This chain connects TRBV3-1 (or the pseudogene TRBV3-2) to TRBJ2-3; tentative D call: TRBD2 (7 bases). V shed 1 base and J shed 1 base, with 15 bases lying between them. Per germline, CDR1 LGHDT and CDR2 YNNKEL (reference sequence). The CDR3 has 17 residues. The DNA of the CDR3 is TGTGCCAGCAGCCAAGCCGGCGGGGGCGCCCGCACAGATACGCAGTATTTT. Protein: CASSQAGGGARTDTQYF.

The chain has TRBV5-1 and TRBJ2-5; 13 nucleotides agree with TRBD2. V shed 3 bases, J shed 5 bases, and the junction held 7 bases outside the gene matches. The CDR3 extends over 16 amino acids. CDR1 and CDR2 from the germline V gene are SGHRS and YFSETQ. The CDR3 DNA reads TGCGCCAGCAGCTCCGGGGGACTAGCGGGAAGCGAGACCCAGTACTTC. It encodes CASSSGGLAGSETQYF.

V and J are TRBV7-3 and TRBJ1-1; unclear D gene. The germline V and J ends were trimmed by 5 bases and 8 bases, with 15 bases remaining between them. This CDR3 is built from 13 residues. The germline V gene has CDR1 SGHTA and CDR2 FQGTGA. As DNA, the CDR3 is TGTGCCAGCAGCACTATTCCGGGAGCAGAAGCTTTCTTT. Encoded protein: CASSTIPGAEAFF.

This chain uses TRBV3-1 (or the pseudogene TRBV3-2) with TRBJ2-7; 9 bases agree with TRBD1. Germline lookup yields CDR1 LGHDT and CDR2 YNNKEL (reference sequence). J gave up 3 bases and V 0 bases, and 3 bases lay outside the gene matches. The CDR3 spans 15 residues. Written as DNA, the CDR3 is TGTGCCAGCAGCCAAGAATGGACAGGGGACTACGAGCAGTACTTC. It encodes CASSQEWTGDYEQYF.

The J gene is TRBJ2-1, the V gene TRBV7-9; tentative D call: TRBD2 (6 bases). This CDR3 region has 15 residues. Germline CDR1 is SEHNR and CDR2 is FQNEAQ (reference sequence). Trimming shortened V by 5 bases and J by 10 bases, and 21 bases separated the two germline ends. CDR3 loop: CASSRSGGALREQFF. The CDR3 coding sequence is TGTGCCAGCAGCCGGAGTGGCGGGGCCCTAAGGGAGCAGTTCTTC.

V gene TRBV29-1 combines with J gene TRBJ2-6; D is uncertain. This CDR3 region has 13 residues. Per germline, CDR1 SQVTM and CDR2 ANQGSEA. V was clipped by 4 bases and J by 4 bases, with 8 bases between them. CDR3 nucleotide sequence: TGCAGCGTTGGGGGTGACGGGGCCAACGTCCTGACTTTC. Protein sequence: CSVGGDGANVLTF.

This chain joins TRBV5-5 and TRBJ1-5; TRBD1 agrees at 11 bases. Germline loops: CDR1 SGHKS, CDR2 YYEKEE (reference sequence). The CDR3 is 19 residues long. The junction had 12 bases not matched to a gene; V was cut back by 4 bases and J by 0 bases. CDR3 DNA sequence: TGTGCCAGCAGCCGGTCCCCCGGACAGGGGGCTTATAGCAATCAGCCCCAGCATTTT. This sequence encodes CASSRSPGQGAYSNQPQHF.

The chain employs TRBV20-1 and TRBJ2-7, with TRBD2 as a possible D gene (5 bases). Per germline, CDR1 DFQATT and CDR2 SNEGSKA (reference sequence). Trimming stripped 0 bases from V and 9 bases from J, with 9 bases between. The length of the CDR3 is 11 residues. In DNA form, the CDR3 reads TGCAGTGCTAGAGAGGGCCGGGGGCAGTACTTC. Amino acid sequence: CSAREGRGQYF.

This rearrangement joins TRBV7-6 to TRBJ2-7; TRBD2 matches at 13 bases. Germline V gene data show CDR1 as SGHVS and CDR2 as FNYEAQ. V gave up 1 base and J gave up 2 bases; unmatched junction bases: 2. The CDR3 length is 16 residues. The DNA for the CDR3 is TGTGCCAGCAGCTTAGGGACTAGCGGGGGAACCTACGAGCAGTACTTC. This encodes CASSLGTSGGTYEQYF.